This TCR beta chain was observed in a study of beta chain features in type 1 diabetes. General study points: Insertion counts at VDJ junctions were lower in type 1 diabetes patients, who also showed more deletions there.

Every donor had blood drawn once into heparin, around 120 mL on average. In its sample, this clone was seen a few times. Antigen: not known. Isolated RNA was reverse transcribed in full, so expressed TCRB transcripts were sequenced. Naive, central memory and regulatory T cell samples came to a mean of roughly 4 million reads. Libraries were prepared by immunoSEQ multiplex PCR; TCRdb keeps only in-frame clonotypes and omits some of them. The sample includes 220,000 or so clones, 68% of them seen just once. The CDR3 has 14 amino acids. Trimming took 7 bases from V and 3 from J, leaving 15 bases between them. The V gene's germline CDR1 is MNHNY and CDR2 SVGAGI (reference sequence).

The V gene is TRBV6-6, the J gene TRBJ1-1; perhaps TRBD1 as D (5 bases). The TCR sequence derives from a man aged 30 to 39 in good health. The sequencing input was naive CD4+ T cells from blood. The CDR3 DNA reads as TGTGCCAGCACCCACCCAGGGTTGGACACTGAAGCTTTCTTT. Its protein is CASTHPGLDTEAFF.